These 7 T cell receptor beta chains were all obtained from the same sample, sequenced in a study of blood T cells in healthy people across ages (dated by TCRdb to the mid-2010s). Libraries were constructed by 5' RACE. Sequenced on an Illumina HiSeq 2500. A second about 7 to 11 cycle PCR used a sample-barcoded 5' primer and a J-beta primer mix. The public sequencing data were trimmed at Q25 with fastp and processed into clonotypes with MiXCR by TCRdb, which kept only in-frame beta chains. A single entry per CDR3 protein holds the most common genes and DNA from its merged rows. This sample has about 930,000 distinct CDR3 sequences in its table, and 25% to 30% of those were observed once. In total, the top ten clones hold roughly 10% of the sample. These data were also filed under a second study, of T cells of mothers and their children.

Sample: blood. The receptor source for this set is a woman in her thirties or forties in good health.

This clonotype showed up many times. V gene TRBV7-2 combines with J gene TRBJ2-3; 7 nucleotides agree with TRBD2. The V gene end was trimmed by 0 bases and the J gene end by 1 base; junction bases not matched to a gene: 4. In germline, CDR1 is SGHTA, CDR2 FQGNSA. CDR3 length equals 16 residues. CDR3 protein: CASSLAVGGGTDTQYF. The CDR3 DNA sequence: TGTGCCAGCAGCTTAGCGGTGGGGGGGGGCACAGATACGCAGTATTTT.

This clonotype has just a few counts. The chain joins TRBV29-1 to TRBJ1-1; weak D call: TRBD1 (5 bases). Per the germline V gene, CDR1 is SQVTM and CDR2 is ANQGSEA. The CDR3 spans 12 residues. The germline V and J ends were trimmed by 4 bases and 1 base, with 7 bases remaining between them. In nucleotides, the CDR3 is TGCAGCGTTGGGACAACGAACACTGAAGCTTTCTTT. It encodes CSVGTTNTEAFF.

This clonotype was detected only a few times. The chain is built from TRBV28 and TRBJ1-5, with a weak D call TRBD1 (5 bases). Trimming removed 7 bases from V and 1 base from J, with 17 bases in between. Germline CDR1 MDHEN, CDR2 SYDVKM. CDR3 size: 16 residues. The CDR3 DNA sequence: TGTGCCAGCACCCCCACCGGGGCCGTCAGCAATCAGCCCCAGCATTTT. Translated: CASTPTGAVSNQPQHF.

In this sample, this clonotype turned up many times. The chain joins TRBV20-1 to TRBJ2-6, with D perhaps TRBD2 (5 bases). Between the trimmed V and J ends, which lost 4 bases and 0 bases, there was a span of 10 bases. The V gene's germline CDR1 is DFQATT and CDR2 SNEGSKA (reference sequence). This CDR3 has 15 amino acids. The CDR3 bases are TGCAGTGCTAACGGGGTCCCCTCTGGGGCCAACGTCCTGACTTTC. As protein: CSANGVPSGANVLTF.

In this sample, this clonotype turned up many times. The chain carries TRBV25-1 and TRBJ2-4; 7 nucleotides match TRBD1. Trimming at V came to 6 bases and at J to 8 bases, leaving 7 bases not matched to a gene. Per germline, CDR1 MGHDK and CDR2 SYGVNS. The length of the CDR3 is 13 residues. In nucleotides, the CDR3 is TGTGCCAGCAGCGTTACAGGGGCCCACATTCAGTACTTC. Translated: CASSVTGAHIQYF.

In this sample, this clonotype turned up a few times. The chain couples TRBV7-9 to TRBJ1-1; no reliable D call. This CDR3 region has 15 residues. Germline CDR1 reads SEHNR; CDR2 reads FQNEAQ (reference sequence). V lost 3 bases and J 1 base, leaving 12 bases between the germline ends. CDR3 nucleotide sequence: TGTGCCAGCAGCTTTAATCCGGACCAGAACACTGAAGCTTTCTTT. As protein: CASSFNPDQNTEAFF.

In the case of this clonotype: One end of the junction varies from germline; a read error may be responsible. The rearrangement uses TRBV7-9 and TRBJ1-1, with TRBD1 matching over 10 bases. The CDR3 is 17 amino acids. Germline assignment: CDR1 SEHNR and CDR2 FQNEAQ (reference sequence). The CDR3 nucleotides are TGTGCCTGCAGCTTACCGACAGGGGGCCAAGGGAACACTGAAGCTTTCTTT. This translates into CACSLPTGGQGNTEAFF.